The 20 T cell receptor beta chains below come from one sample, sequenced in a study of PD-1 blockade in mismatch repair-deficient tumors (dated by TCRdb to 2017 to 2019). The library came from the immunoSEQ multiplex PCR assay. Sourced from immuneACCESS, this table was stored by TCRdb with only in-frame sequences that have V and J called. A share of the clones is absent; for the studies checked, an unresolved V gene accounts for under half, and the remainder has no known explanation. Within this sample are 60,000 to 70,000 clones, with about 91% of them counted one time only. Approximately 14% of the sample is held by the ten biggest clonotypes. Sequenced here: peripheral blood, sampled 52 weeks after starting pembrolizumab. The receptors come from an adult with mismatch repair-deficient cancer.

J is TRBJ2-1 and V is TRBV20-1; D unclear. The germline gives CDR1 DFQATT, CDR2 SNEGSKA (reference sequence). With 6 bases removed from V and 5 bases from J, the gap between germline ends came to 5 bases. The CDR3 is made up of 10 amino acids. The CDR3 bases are TGCAGTGCCGCCCACAATGAGCAGTTCTTC. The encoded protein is CSAAHNEQFF.

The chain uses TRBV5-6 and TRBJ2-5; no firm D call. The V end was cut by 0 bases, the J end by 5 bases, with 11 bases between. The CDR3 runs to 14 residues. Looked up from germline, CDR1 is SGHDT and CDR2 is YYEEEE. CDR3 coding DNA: TGTGCCAGCAGCTTGGACTTGGGGTGGGAGACCCAGTACTTC. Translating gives CASSLDLGWETQYF.

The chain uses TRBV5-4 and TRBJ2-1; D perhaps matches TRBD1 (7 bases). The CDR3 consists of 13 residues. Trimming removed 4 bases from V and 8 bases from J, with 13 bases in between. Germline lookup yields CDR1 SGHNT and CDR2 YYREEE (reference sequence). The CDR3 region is CASSKQGRYEQFF. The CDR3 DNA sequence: TGTGCCAGCAGCAAACAGGGGAGGTATGAGCAGTTCTTC.

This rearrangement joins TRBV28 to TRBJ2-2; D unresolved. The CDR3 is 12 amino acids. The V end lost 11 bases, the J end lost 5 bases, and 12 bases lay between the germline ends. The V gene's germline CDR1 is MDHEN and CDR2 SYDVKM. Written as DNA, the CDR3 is TGTGCCGCGGTTAAAGAGACCGGGGAGCTGTTTTTT. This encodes CAAVKETGELFF.

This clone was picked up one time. In nucleotides, the CDR3 is TGCGCCAGCAGCCCACCGACTAGCGGGACAGATACGCAGTATTTT. It yields the protein CASSPPTSGTDTQYF. V and J are TRBV5-1 and TRBJ2-3, with 10 positions matching TRBD2. CDR3 length equals 15 residues. The junction had 5 bases not matched to a gene; V was cut back by 4 bases and J by 3 bases. CDR1 and CDR2 (germline): SGHRS, YFSETQ. Filled out from reference TRBV5-1 and TRBJ2-3, the complete variable domain reads KAGVTQTPRYLIKTRGQQVTLSCSPISGHRSVSWYQQTPGQGLQFLFEYFSETQRNKGNFPGRFSGRQFSNSRSEMNVSTLELGDSALYLCASSPPTSGTDTQYFGPGTRLTVL.

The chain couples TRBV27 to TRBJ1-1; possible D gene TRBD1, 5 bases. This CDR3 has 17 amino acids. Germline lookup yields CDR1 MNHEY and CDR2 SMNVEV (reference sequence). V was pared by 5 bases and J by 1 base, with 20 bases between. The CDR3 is CASSTREGRGANTEAFF. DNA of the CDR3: TGTGCCAGCAGTACAAGAGAGGGTCGGGGCGCGAACACTGAAGCTTTCTTT.

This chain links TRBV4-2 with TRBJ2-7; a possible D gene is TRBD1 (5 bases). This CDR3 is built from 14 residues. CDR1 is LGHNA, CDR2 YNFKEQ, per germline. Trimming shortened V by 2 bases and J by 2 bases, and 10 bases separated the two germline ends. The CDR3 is CASSQTTGTYEQYF. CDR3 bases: TGTGCCAGCAGCCAAACAACAGGTACCTACGAGCAGTACTTC.

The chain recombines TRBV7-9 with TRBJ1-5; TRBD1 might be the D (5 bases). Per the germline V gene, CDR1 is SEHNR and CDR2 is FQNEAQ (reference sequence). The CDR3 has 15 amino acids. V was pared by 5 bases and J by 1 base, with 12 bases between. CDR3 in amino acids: CASSDARGSNQPQHF. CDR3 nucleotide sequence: TGTGCCAGCAGCGACGCCCGGGGGAGCAATCAGCCCCAGCATTTT.

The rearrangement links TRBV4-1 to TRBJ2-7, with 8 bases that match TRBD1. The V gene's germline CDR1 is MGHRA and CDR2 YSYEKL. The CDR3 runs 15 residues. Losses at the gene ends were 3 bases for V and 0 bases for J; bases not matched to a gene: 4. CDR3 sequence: CASSQTTGGSYEQYF. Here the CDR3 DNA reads TGCGCCAGCAGCCAGACCACAGGGGGCTCCTACGAGCAGTACTTC.

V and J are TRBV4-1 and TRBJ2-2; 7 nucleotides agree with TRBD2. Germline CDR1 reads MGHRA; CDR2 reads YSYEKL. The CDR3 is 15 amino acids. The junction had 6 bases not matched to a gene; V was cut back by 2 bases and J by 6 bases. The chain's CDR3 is CASSQLGRAPGELFF. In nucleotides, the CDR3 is TGCGCCAGCAGCCAATTGGGGAGGGCTCCCGGGGAGCTGTTTTTT.

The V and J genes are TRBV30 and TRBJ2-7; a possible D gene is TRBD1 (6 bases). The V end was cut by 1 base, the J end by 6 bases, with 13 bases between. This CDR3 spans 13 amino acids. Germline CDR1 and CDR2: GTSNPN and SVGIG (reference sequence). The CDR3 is CAWSASGTSEQYF. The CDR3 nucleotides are TGTGCCTGGAGTGCATCCGGGACATCCGAGCAGTACTTC.

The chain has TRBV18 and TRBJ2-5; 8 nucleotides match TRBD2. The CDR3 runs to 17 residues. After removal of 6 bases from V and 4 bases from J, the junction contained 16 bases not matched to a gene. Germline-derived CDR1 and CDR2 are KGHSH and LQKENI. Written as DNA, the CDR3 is TGTGCCAGCTCCCACCGGGGGGGCGCCTCCCTCCGAGAGACCCAGTACTTC. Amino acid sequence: CASSHRGGASLRETQYF.

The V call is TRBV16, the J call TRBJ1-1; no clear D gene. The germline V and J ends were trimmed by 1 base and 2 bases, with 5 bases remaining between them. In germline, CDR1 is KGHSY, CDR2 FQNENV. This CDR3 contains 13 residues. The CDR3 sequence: CASSQWLNTEAFF. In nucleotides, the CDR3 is TGTGCCAGCAGCCAATGGCTTAACACTGAAGCTTTCTTT. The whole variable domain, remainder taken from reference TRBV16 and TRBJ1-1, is GEEVAQTPKHLVRGEGQKAKLYCAPIKGHSYVFWYQQVLKNEFKFLISFQNENVFDETGMPKERFSAKCLPNSPCSLEIQATKLEDSAVYFCASSQWLNTEAFFGQGTRLTVV.

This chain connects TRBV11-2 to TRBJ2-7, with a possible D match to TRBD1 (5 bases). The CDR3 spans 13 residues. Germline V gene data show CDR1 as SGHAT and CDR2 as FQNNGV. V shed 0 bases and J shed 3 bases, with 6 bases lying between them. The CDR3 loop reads CASSLDRVYEQYF. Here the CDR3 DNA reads TGTGCCAGCAGCTTAGACAGGGTCTACGAGCAGTACTTC.

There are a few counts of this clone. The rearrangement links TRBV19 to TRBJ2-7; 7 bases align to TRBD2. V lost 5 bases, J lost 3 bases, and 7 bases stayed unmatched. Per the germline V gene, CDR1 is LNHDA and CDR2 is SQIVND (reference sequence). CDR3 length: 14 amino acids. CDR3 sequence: CASSLTGGIYEQYF. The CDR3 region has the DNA TGTGCCAGTAGTCTAACGGGAGGAATCTACGAGCAGTACTTC.

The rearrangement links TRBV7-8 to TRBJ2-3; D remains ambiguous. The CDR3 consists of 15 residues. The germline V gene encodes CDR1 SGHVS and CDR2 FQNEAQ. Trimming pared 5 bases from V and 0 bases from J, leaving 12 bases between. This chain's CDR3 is CASSRDISSTDTQYF. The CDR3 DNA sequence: TGTGCCAGCAGCCGAGACATATCTAGCACAGATACGCAGTATTTT.

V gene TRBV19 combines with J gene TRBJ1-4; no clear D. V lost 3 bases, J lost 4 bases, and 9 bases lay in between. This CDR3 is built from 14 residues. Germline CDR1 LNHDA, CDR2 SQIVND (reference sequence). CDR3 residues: CASSIDLLNEKLFF. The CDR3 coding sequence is TGTGCCAGTAGTATTGACCTCCTTAATGAAAAACTGTTTTTT.

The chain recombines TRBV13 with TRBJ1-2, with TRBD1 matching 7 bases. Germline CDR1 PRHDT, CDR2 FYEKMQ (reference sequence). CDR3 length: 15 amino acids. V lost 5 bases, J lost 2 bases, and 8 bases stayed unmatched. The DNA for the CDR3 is TGTGCCAGCAGCCCTGTAACCAGGGGGAACTATGGCTACACCTTC. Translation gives CASSPVTRGNYGYTF.

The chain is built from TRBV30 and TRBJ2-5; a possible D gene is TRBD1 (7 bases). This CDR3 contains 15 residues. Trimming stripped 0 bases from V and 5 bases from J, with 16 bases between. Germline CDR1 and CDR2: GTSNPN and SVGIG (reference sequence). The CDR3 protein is CAWSVSSGGGETQYF. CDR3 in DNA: TGTGCCTGGAGTGTGTCCAGCGGAGGGGGCGAGACCCAGTACTTC.

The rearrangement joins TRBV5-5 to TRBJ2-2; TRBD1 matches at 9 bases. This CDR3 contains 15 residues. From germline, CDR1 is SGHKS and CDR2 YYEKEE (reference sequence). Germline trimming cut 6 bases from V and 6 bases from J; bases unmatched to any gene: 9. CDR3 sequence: CASNPGTGISGELFF. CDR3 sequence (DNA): TGTGCCAGCAACCCCGGGACAGGGATTTCCGGGGAGCTGTTTTTT. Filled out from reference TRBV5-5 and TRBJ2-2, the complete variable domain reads DAGVTQSPTHLIKTRGQQVTLRCSPISGHKSVSWYQQVLGQGPQFIFQYYEKEERGRGNFPDRFSARQFPNYSSELNVNALLLGDSALYLCASNPGTGISGELFFGEGSRLTVL.